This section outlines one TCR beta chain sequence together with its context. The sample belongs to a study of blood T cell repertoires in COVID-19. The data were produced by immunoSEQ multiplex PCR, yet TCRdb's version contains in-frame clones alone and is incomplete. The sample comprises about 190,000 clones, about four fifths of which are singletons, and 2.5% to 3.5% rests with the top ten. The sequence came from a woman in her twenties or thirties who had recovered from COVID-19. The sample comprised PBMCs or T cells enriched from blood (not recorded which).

The CDR3 is CASSQDLGKGTGNTIYF. CDR3 sequence (DNA): TGTGCCAGCAGCCAAGATCTTGGCAAGGGGACTGGAAACACCATATATTTT. The rearrangement joins TRBV4-2 to TRBJ1-3; the D gene is possibly TRBD1 (5 bases). The CDR3 consists of 17 residues. Germline assignment: CDR1 LGHNA and CDR2 YNFKEQ. V lost 0 bases to trimming and J lost 2 bases, with 14 bases between them.